This T cell receptor beta chain was sequenced for a study of T-cell memory formation after mild COVID-19. Study-level information: TCR clusters were mostly confined to one donor each.

5'RACE with constant-segment primers built TCRalpha and TCRbeta cDNA libraries with UMIs. TCRdb recomputed calls from the 5' RACE reads with MiXCR, one row per CDR3 protein. The table lists 200,000 to 250,000 distinct CDR3 sequences, approximately 9% of them singletons. A word on this clonotype: Its target is unknown.

Whole-study findings and limits: Contracting clones localized mainly to CM and EM when CD4+ and mainly to EMRA when CD8+. CD4/CD8 balance characterized clones contracting day 15 to 85, and CD4+ skew characterized later expanders.

This receptor was taken from a man between 18 and 35 years old who had mild COVID-19 (a few samples of this study predate the infection). Cell type and time point are not known. The sample consisted of PBMCs or a T cell subset sorted from them (not recorded which).

The CDR3 coding sequence is TGTGCCAGCAGCAACCCGGGACTGGTCACCGGGGAGCTGTTTTTT. Translating gives CASSNPGLVTGELFF. This rearrangement joins TRBV7-6 to TRBJ2-2; D is perhaps TRBD2 (6 bases). Germline lookup yields CDR1 SGHVS and CDR2 FNYEAQ. The V end was cut by 5 bases, the J end by 4 bases, with 14 bases between. This CDR3 is built from 15 residues.